This section outlines one T cell receptor beta chain sequence together with its context. The CDR3 contains 14 residues. V lost 0 bases, J lost 6 bases, and 10 bases lay in between. Germline-derived CDR1 and CDR2 are SGHRS and YFSETQ. These data come from a study of blood T cell repertoires in COVID-19. About the study: Collection of acute and convalescent COVID-19 samples took place in the United States, Italy and Spain.

Participants were aged roughly 18 to 90 years, lived in over 20 US areas, and enrolled virtually. Allocation to cohorts depended on clinical history reported by the participants. Generated by immunoSEQ multiplex PCR, the TCRdb table keeps only in-frame clones and is missing some. The repertoire holds about 470,000 clones, with around 90% as singletons. The chain employs TRBV5-1 and TRBJ1-5; D unresolved. The source is a woman aged 18-35 years who had recovered from COVID-19. The source material was PBMCs or T cells enriched from blood (not recorded which). The CDR3 reads CASSLGAGGQPQHF. CDR3 bases: TGCGCCAGCAGCTTGGGGGCTGGTGGTCAGCCCCAGCATTTT.